A single sample gave rise to the 15 T cell receptor beta chains below, sequenced in a study of blood T cell repertoires in COVID-19. Method: immunoSEQ multiplex PCR; TCRdb's copy keeps in-frame clones and lacks some. Here the sample spans fewer than 90,000 clones, roughly 84% being singletons. Source material: peripheral blood. All receptors come from a human donor in a cohort sampled during active COVID-19.

This clone was picked up one time. The rearrangement links TRBV7-7 to TRBJ2-7, with D tentatively TRBD2 (6 bases). Germline V gene sequence: CDR1 SSHAT, CDR2 FNYEAQ (reference sequence). Trimming removed 3 bases from V and 7 bases from J, with 13 bases in between. The CDR3 extends over 13 amino acids. The CDR3 region is CASSLNDAGEQYF. CDR3 sequence (DNA): TGTGCCAGCAGCTTGAACGATGCGGGGGAGCAGTACTTC.

The rearrangement joins TRBV5-1 to TRBJ2-2; possible D gene TRBD1, 5 bases. The germline V gene has CDR1 SGHRS and CDR2 YFSETQ. CDR3 size: 14 residues. The V gene lost 0 bases and the J gene lost 6 bases, with 9 bases spanning the gap. The CDR3 DNA follows: TGCGCCAGCAGCTTGGAGTTAGGGGCCGGGGAGCTGTTTTTT. Its protein is CASSLELGAGELFF.

V gene TRBV6-5 combines with J gene TRBJ2-7; weak D call: TRBD1 (5 bases). The CDR3 length is 14 residues. Trimming took off 2 bases at V and 3 bases at J, with 11 bases between the two ends. Germline CDR1 is MNHEY and CDR2 is SVGAGI. CDR3 sequence (DNA): TGTGCCAGCAGTTACCGAACTCAGGGCTACGAGCAGTACTTC. Translating gives CASSYRTQGYEQYF.

A word on this clone: One end of the junction varies from germline; a read error may be responsible. In the same sample, other DNA sequences code for this CDR3. The V call is TRBV19, the J call TRBJ1-2; TRBD1 aligns across 12 bases. This CDR3 region has 18 residues. Germline CDR1 is LNHDA and CDR2 is SQIVND (reference sequence). DNA of the CDR3: TGTGCCAGTAGTATAGTGGGGACAGGGGGCGCGACGAACTATGGCTACACTTTC. Protein: CASSIVGTGGATNYGYTF.

The chain recombines TRBV5-8 with TRBJ2-2; 9 nucleotides agree with TRBD1. The CDR3 extends over 16 amino acids. Germline CDR1 reads SGHTS; CDR2 reads YDEGEE. J was trimmed by 1 base and V by 4 bases; bases with no gene match: 5. The CDR3 here is CASSRGQGGNTGELFF. CDR3 coding DNA: TGTGCCAGCAGCCGGGGACAGGGTGGGAACACCGGGGAGCTGTTTTTT.

The V gene is TRBV2, the J gene TRBJ1-6; D is perhaps TRBD1 (5 bases). V lost 7 bases and J 14 bases, leaving 27 bases between the germline ends. Germline loops: CDR1 SNHLY, CDR2 FYNNEI. The CDR3 is made up of 16 amino acids. The CDR3 loop reads CASTQRGSRDFSSLHF. The CDR3 DNA sequence: TGTGCCAGCACCCAAAGGGGCAGCAGGGATTTTTCGTCCCTCCACTTT. Full variable domain (rest looked up from reference TRBV2 and TRBJ1-6): EPEVTQTPSHQVTQMGQEVILRCVPISNHLYFYWYRQILGQKVEFLVSFYNNEISEKSEIFDDQFSVERPDGSNFTLKIRSTKLEDSAMYFCASTQRGSRDFSSLHFGNGTRLTVT.

V gene TRBV27 combines with J gene TRBJ2-7; D may be TRBD2 (6 bases). Germline CDR1 and CDR2: MNHEY and SMNVEV (reference sequence). V dropped 6 bases and J dropped 3 bases, with 15 bases sitting between them. The CDR3 sequence is 14 residues long. This chain's CDR3 is CASSPLGLDYEQYF. The CDR3 DNA reads TGTGCCAGCAGCCCGTTGGGACTGGACTACGAGCAGTACTTC.

This clone came up a few times. The V gene is TRBV5-1, the J gene TRBJ1-6, with a weak D call TRBD1 (5 bases). Germline V CDR1 and CDR2: SGHRS, YFSETQ. The length of the CDR3 is 17 residues. V was shortened by 0 bases and J by 9 bases, with 19 bases between the two germline ends. CDR3 DNA sequence: TGCGCCAGCAGCTTGGACCCGCCGACAGCTTCCTCTTCACCCCTCCACTTT. Translating it yields CASSLDPPTASSSPLHF.

The V and J genes are TRBV19 and TRBJ2-2, with 7 bases matching TRBD2. The J segment lost 4 bases and the V segment lost 3 bases, leaving 8 bases of the junction unmatched. Germline assignment: CDR1 LNHDA and CDR2 SQIVND (reference sequence). The CDR3 is 16 residues long. In nucleotides, the CDR3 is TGTGCCAGTAGTATCCGGACTAGGAGCCTCACCGGGGAGCTGTTTTTT. Protein: CASSIRTRSLTGELFF.

The rearrangement uses TRBV5-1 and TRBJ2-7; 10 nucleotides match TRBD2. The junction had 11 bases not matched to a gene; V was cut back by 4 bases and J by 4 bases. From germline, CDR1 is SGHRS and CDR2 YFSETQ. CDR3 size: 16 residues. Written as DNA, the CDR3 is TGCGCCAGCAGCCGTTCCCCCGGGACTAGCGATTACGAGCAGTACTTC. It specifies CASSRSPGTSDYEQYF.

The chain links TRBV6-5 to TRBJ2-3; TRBD1 agrees at 7 bases. The germline CDR1 and CDR2 sequences are MNHEY and SVGAGI. This CDR3 region has 14 residues. J lost 3 bases, V lost 6 bases, and 6 bases had no gene match. For the CDR3, the DNA is TGTGCCAGCAGACGACAGGGTGGTACAGATACGCAGTATTTT. Translated: CASRRQGGTDTQYF.

The chain carries TRBV10-1 and TRBJ1-1; possibly TRBD1 for D (5 bases). Germline loops: CDR1 WNHNN, CDR2 SYGVQD (reference sequence). This CDR3 contains 13 residues. The V gene lost 4 bases and the J gene lost 3 bases, with 9 bases spanning the gap. For the CDR3, the DNA is TGCGCCAGCAGTGCCGGGGGACACACTGAAGCTTTCTTT. Translated, it gives CASSAGGHTEAFF.

This chain joins TRBV6-5 and TRBJ2-5; D is possibly TRBD2 (6 bases). The germline V gene has CDR1 MNHEY and CDR2 SVGAGI. CDR3 length equals 13 residues. With 7 bases removed from V and 7 bases from J, the gap between germline ends came to 16 bases. The CDR3 is CASMLGGSGTQYF. The CDR3 DNA reads TGTGCCAGCATGCTGGGGGGTTCGGGGACCCAGTACTTC.

The chain recombines TRBV4-1 with TRBJ2-3; D perhaps matches TRBD1 (6 bases). The CDR3 contains 15 residues. The V end lost 1 base, the J end lost 0 bases, and 8 bases lay between the germline ends. The germline CDR1 and CDR2 sequences are MGHRA and YSYEKL. CDR3 sequence: CASSQGGPSTDTQYF. The CDR3 region has the DNA TGCGCCAGCAGCCAAGGGGGGCCCAGCACAGATACGCAGTATTTT.

The CDR3 sequence: CASSGYNSPLHF. In DNA form, the CDR3 reads TGTGCCAGCAGTGGCTACAATTCACCCCTCCACTTT. V gene TRBV25-1 combines with J gene TRBJ1-6; D is uncertain. Germline-derived CDR1 and CDR2 are MGHDK and SYGVNS. V was trimmed by 4 bases and J by 7 bases, leaving 5 bases between them. This CDR3 has 12 amino acids.